These 10 T cell receptor beta chains came from one sample sequenced in a study of cytomegalovirus exposure and HLA in healthy donors. This PCR relied on a set of 60 Vbeta primers and 13 Jbeta primers. Profiling relied on immunoSEQ multiplex PCR, and the TCRdb table lists in-frame clones only, not all of them. The profile shows 160,000 or so clones, around four fifths of them singletons. Sequencing was done on a sample of PBMCs. These receptors were collected from a man younger than 40 in good health and CMV-seronegative.

The chain uses TRBV27 and TRBJ1-4, with a weak D call TRBD1 (6 bases). The CDR3 length is 16 residues. Deletions cut 6 bases from V and 3 bases from J, with 17 bases between. Looked up from germline, CDR1 is MNHEY and CDR2 is SMNVEV (reference sequence). The CDR3 DNA sequence: TGTGCCAGCAGAGCCGCCGGGGGGGCGGCTAATGAAAAACTGTTTTTT. Amino acid sequence: CASRAAGGAANEKLFF.

The chain has TRBV5-1 and TRBJ1-1, with no clear D. V lost 0 bases and J lost 8, with 11 bases in between. Germline V gene data show CDR1 as SGHRS and CDR2 as YFSETQ. The CDR3 is 13 residues long. The CDR3 loop reads CASSLEGRSEAFF. The CDR3 region has the DNA TGCGCCAGCAGCTTGGAAGGCAGGTCCGAAGCTTTCTTT.

A single count supports this clone. The genes are TRBV9 and TRBJ2-3, with 9 positions matching TRBD1. The CDR3 length is 17 residues. J gave up 6 bases and V 5 bases, and 16 bases lay outside the gene matches. The V gene's germline CDR1 is SGDLS and CDR2 YYNGEE. CDR3 loop: CASSPVPGQGQWDTQYF. The CDR3 bases are TGTGCCAGCAGTCCTGTCCCGGGACAGGGACAATGGGATACGCAGTATTTT.

The rearrangement uses TRBV7-2 and TRBJ2-7, with TRBD1 as a possible D gene (6 bases). The germline V gene encodes CDR1 SGHTA and CDR2 FQGNSA. The CDR3 is 15 residues long. V gave up 2 bases and J gave up 0 bases, with 11 bases separating them. The CDR3 nucleotides read TGTGCCAGCAGCTTACCAGGGGCCAGCTCCTACGAGCAGTACTTC. Protein product: CASSLPGASSYEQYF.

The chain is built from TRBV5-1 and TRBJ2-7; 7 nucleotides line up with TRBD2. This CDR3 is built from 17 residues. The germline CDR1 and CDR2 sequences are SGHRS and YFSETQ. V lost 1 base to trimming and J lost 0 bases; unmatched junction nucleotides: 10. Written as DNA, the CDR3 is TGCGCCAGCAGCTTGATCGGGGGAGGGGCGTCCTCCTACGAGCAGTACTTC. Translation gives CASSLIGGGASSYEQYF.

This clone was picked up one time. The chain employs TRBV7-8 and TRBJ2-7, with D unclear. In germline, CDR1 is SGHVS, CDR2 FQNEAQ. V was shortened by 0 bases and J by 3 bases, with 9 bases between the two germline ends. The CDR3 sequence is 14 residues long. CDR3 amino acids: CASSLAHGLYEQYF. The CDR3 DNA reads as TGTGCCAGCAGCTTAGCGCATGGCCTCTACGAGCAGTACTTC.

The chain couples TRBV5-8 to TRBJ1-3; 9 bases agree with TRBD1. This CDR3 is 15 amino acids long. Germline-derived CDR1 and CDR2 are SGHTS and YDEGEE. V lost 2 bases and J lost 3; bases outside the gene matches: 3. This chain's CDR3 is CASSLQGALGNTIYF. CDR3 DNA: TGTGCCAGCAGCTTACAGGGGGCGCTTGGAAACACCATATATTTT.

The chain recombines TRBV6-5 with TRBJ2-7; 7 bases agree with TRBD1. V dropped 6 bases and J dropped 3; count of bases not matched to a gene: 8. Looked up from germline, CDR1 is MNHEY and CDR2 is SVGAGI. The CDR3 spans 14 residues. The CDR3, as DNA: TGTGCCAGCAGCCCCTCGAGGGGGCACTACGAGCAGTACTTC. It translates to CASSPSRGHYEQYF.

This clone has only one observation. This chain joins TRBV19 and TRBJ2-2; TRBD2 might be the D (6 bases). Trimming removed 3 bases at V and 6 bases at J, with 8 bases between. CDR3 length equals 13 residues. The germline V gene has CDR1 LNHDA and CDR2 SQIVND (reference sequence). In nucleotides, the CDR3 is TGTGCCAGTAGTATCGGCGGGGCCGGGGAGCTGTTTTTT. As protein: CASSIGGAGELFF.

This chain uses TRBV6-5 with TRBJ1-5; D is possibly TRBD1 (6 bases). Germline-derived CDR1 and CDR2 are MNHEY and SVGAGI. The length of the CDR3 is 15 residues. Trimming took off 4 bases at V and 0 bases at J, with 10 bases between the two ends. The CDR3 here is CASSLSGVSNQPQHF. The CDR3 DNA follows: TGTGCCAGCAGTTTGTCAGGGGTTAGCAATCAGCCCCAGCATTTT.